One sample yielded the 26 T cell receptor beta chains listed below, sequenced in a study of T cell repertoires in cytomegalovirus infection. TCRdb redid the calling of the reads with MiXCR, one entry per CDR3 protein. The sample shows approximately 180,000 distinct CDR3 sequences, roughly 20% of them seen only once. Source material: PBMCs. The receptors were gathered from a human donor in good health (CMV status not recorded). Some clones in this sample may be carry-over from other donors' samples.

This clonotype showed up many times. The DNA for the CDR3 is TGTGCCAGCAGTGTGAGCTACGAGCAGTACTTC. Protein sequence: CASSVSYEQYF. V and J are TRBV25-1 and TRBJ2-7; D is unclear. The length of the CDR3 is 11 residues. Trimming stripped 4 bases from V and 3 bases from J, with 4 bases between. In germline, CDR1 is MGHDK, CDR2 SYGVNS.

This clonotype was detected ten times or more. This chain links TRBV4-3 with TRBJ2-7; D is unclear. The V gene's germline CDR1 is LGHNA and CDR2 YSLEER. The germline V and J ends were trimmed by 3 bases and 7 bases, with 10 bases remaining between them. The length of the CDR3 is 12 residues. The DNA for the CDR3 is TGCGCCAGCAGCCAGGGTAACGGAGAGCAGTACTTC. It specifies CASSQGNGEQYF.

The table lists this clonotype with many counts. One junction end disagrees with the germline gene, perhaps due to a read error. V is TRBV7-2 and J is TRBJ2-1; D is tentatively TRBD1 or TRBD2 (5 bases each). Germline-derived CDR1 and CDR2 are SGHTA and FQGNSA. The CDR3 loop spans 14 amino acids. CDR3 bases: TGTGCCAGCAGTCCCGGACATGTGAGAGGGCGCGGAAGCTTC. Protein sequence: CASSPGHVRGRGSF.

This clonotype was observed at least ten times. The V and J genes are TRBV7-9 and TRBJ2-7, with 10 bases identical to TRBD1. CDR1 is SEHNR, CDR2 FQNEAQ, per germline (reference sequence). The CDR3 totals 15 residues. J was trimmed by 4 bases and V by 3 bases; bases with no gene match: 6. The CDR3 DNA sequence: TGTGCCAGCAGCTTTTCGGGACAGGGGCCTTACGAGCAGTACTTC. This sequence encodes CASSFSGQGPYEQYF.

This clonotype was observed a handful of times. The chain carries TRBV5-1 and TRBJ2-5; 11 bases match TRBD2. V trimming: 2 bases; J trimming: 3 bases; junction bases outside the gene matches: 3. The V gene's germline CDR1 is SGHRS and CDR2 YFSETQ. CDR3 size: 15 residues. The CDR3 sequence is CASSLQGLAEETQYF. The CDR3 DNA reads TGCGCCAGCAGCTTACAGGGACTAGCGGAAGAGACCCAGTACTTC.

The chain carries TRBV29-1 and TRBJ2-7; a weak D match, TRBD1 (7 bases). This CDR3 spans 13 amino acids. The ends were cut back, 2 bases at V and 2 bases at J, with 10 bases in the middle. Looked up from germline, CDR1 is SQVTM and CDR2 is ANQGSEA. CDR3 coding DNA: TGCAGCGTTGAACAGGGGGGAACCTACGAGCAGTACTTC. It encodes CSVEQGGTYEQYF.

V and J are TRBV5-1 and TRBJ2-5; D ambiguous. Germline V CDR1 and CDR2: SGHRS, YFSETQ. Trimming took 0 bases from V and 7 from J, leaving 13 bases between them. CDR3 length: 14 residues. DNA of the CDR3: TGCGCCAGCAGCTTGGAAACGGGTAGGAGGACCCAGTACTTC. It translates to CASSLETGRRTQYF.

The chain is built from TRBV6-2 or TRBV6-3 and TRBJ2-2, with 8 bases lining up with TRBD2. After removal of 6 bases from V and 3 bases from J, the junction contained 6 bases not matched to a gene. Germline lookup yields CDR1 MNHEY and CDR2 SVGEGT. The CDR3 has 15 amino acids. CDR3 nucleotide sequence: TGTGCCAGCAGGCCTGGACTAGCTTACACCGGGGAGCTGTTTTTT. This translates into CASRPGLAYTGELFF.

This clonotype was counted many times. The chain has TRBV7-9 and TRBJ1-1; D is uncertain. The CDR3 has 13 amino acids. Germline CDR1 is SEHNR and CDR2 is FQNEAQ (reference sequence). Trimming left V 0 bases short and J 3 bases short, with 5 bases between. CDR3 sequence: CASSLASYTEAFF. CDR3 sequence (DNA): TGTGCCAGCAGCTTAGCCAGCTACACTGAAGCTTTCTTT.

This chain connects TRBV7-4 to TRBJ2-1; D gene ambiguous. V shed 0 bases and J shed 5 bases, with 11 bases lying between them. The CDR3 length is 15 residues. CDR1 is SGHVT and CDR2 is SQSDAQ in the germline V gene. The DNA for the CDR3 is TGTGCCAGCAGCTTAGCAGGTGGGATACACAATGAGCAGTTCTTC. The encoded protein is CASSLAGGIHNEQFF.

The gene calls are TRBV19 and TRBJ2-1; TRBD2 matches at 10 bases. J gave up 10 bases and V 7 bases, and 16 bases lay outside the gene matches. The CDR3 has 16 amino acids. CDR1 is LNHDA and CDR2 is SQIVND in the germline V gene (reference sequence). The CDR3 is CASKAVWSGRVGEQFF. CDR3 coding DNA: TGTGCCAGTAAGGCGGTATGGAGCGGGAGGGTTGGGGAGCAGTTCTTC.

This clonotype appeared a few times. The chain links TRBV12-3 or TRBV12-4 to TRBJ2-2; D is undetermined. V was pared by 6 bases and J by 2 bases, with 10 bases between. This CDR3 is built from 14 residues. The CDR3 sequence is CASRPGLNTGELFF. CDR3 bases: TGTGCCAGCAGGCCCGGGCTCAACACCGGGGAGCTGTTTTTT.

The chain has TRBV7-9 and TRBJ1-2, with D maybe TRBD1 (5 bases). Germline CDR1 is SEHNR and CDR2 is FQNEAQ (reference sequence). V lost 3 bases, J lost 1 base, and 24 bases lay in between. The CDR3 totals 19 residues. CDR3 protein: CASSFPPGTETLYNYGYTF. The CDR3 DNA reads as TGTGCCAGCAGCTTCCCCCCGGGGACGGAAACTCTCTATAACTATGGCTACACCTTC.

The chain employs TRBV4-3 and TRBJ2-3; TRBD2 matches at 10 bases. This CDR3 is built from 18 residues. Germline lookup yields CDR1 LGHNA and CDR2 YSLEER. The J segment lost 1 base and the V segment lost 0 bases, leaving 7 bases of the junction unmatched. CDR3 nucleotide sequence: TGCGCCAGCAGCCAAGATGGGATGCTAGCGGGAGGCACAGATACGCAGTATTTT. It translates to CASSQDGMLAGGTDTQYF.

This clonotype was observed a few times. The V gene is TRBV7-2, the J gene TRBJ2-3; 8 bases are shared with TRBD2. V dropped 2 bases and J dropped 4; count of bases not matched to a gene: 5. Germline V gene data show CDR1 as SGHTA and CDR2 as FQGNSA. The CDR3 has 15 amino acids. CDR3 protein: CASSLISGAADTQYF. The CDR3 nucleotides are TGTGCCAGCAGCTTAATTAGCGGGGCAGCAGATACGCAGTATTTT. Complete variable domain (other parts from reference TRBV7-2 and TRBJ2-3): GAGVSQSPSNKVTEKGKDVELRCDPISGHTALYWYRQSLGQGLEFLIYFQGNSAPDKSGLPSDRFSAERTGGSVSTLTIQRTQQEDSAVYLCASSLISGAADTQYFGPGTRLTVL.

V gene TRBV20-1 combines with J gene TRBJ1-6; 10 bases line up with TRBD1. The CDR3 length is 13 residues. Germline V gene data show CDR1 as DFQATT and CDR2 as SNEGSKA (reference sequence). Trimming removed 4 bases from V and 10 bases from J; junction bases left unmatched: 4. The CDR3, as DNA: TGCAGTGCTAAGGGACAGGGGATCTCACCCCTCCACTTT. Translated, it gives CSAKGQGISPLHF.

This clonotype was detected only a few times. The V call is TRBV5-1, the J call TRBJ2-1; 15 positions agree with TRBD2. The ends lost 5 bases at V and 10 bases at J; junction bases unmatched: 7. This CDR3 is 15 amino acids long. The germline V gene has CDR1 SGHRS and CDR2 YFSETQ. Here the CDR3 DNA reads TGCGCCAGCAGGCCTGGACTAGCGGGAGGGCCAGAGCAGTTCTTC. It yields the protein CASRPGLAGGPEQFF.

This clonotype has only a few counts. V usage is TRBV6-5 and J usage is TRBJ2-4, with TRBD1 matching over 10 bases. Trimming took 4 bases from V and 4 from J; bases not matched to a gene: 4. CDR1 is MNHEY, CDR2 SVGAGI, per germline. The CDR3 length is 15 residues. In DNA form, the CDR3 reads TGTGCCAGCAGTTCGGGACAGGGGTGGAAAAACATTCAGTACTTC. Translated, it gives CASSSGQGWKNIQYF.

This clonotype was seen a handful of times. The chain combines TRBV30 with TRBJ1-5; 9 bases line up with TRBD1. Germline V gives CDR1 GTSNPN, CDR2 SVGIG (reference sequence). This CDR3 region has 13 residues. V shed 5 bases, J shed 4 bases, and the junction held 3 bases outside the gene matches. CDR3 sequence reads: CAWCGQGNQPQHF. The DNA for the CDR3 is TGTGCCTGGTGCGGACAGGGGAATCAGCCCCAGCATTTT.

J is TRBJ2-7 and V is TRBV6-1; no clear D. CDR3 length equals 15 residues. Germline CDR1 and CDR2: MNHNS and SASEGT. V lost 6 bases to trimming and J lost 2 bases, with 17 bases between them. The CDR3 spells CASRSETTEAYEQYF. The CDR3 nucleotides read TGTGCCAGCAGGTCGGAGACCACCGAGGCCTACGAGCAGTACTTC.

The chain joins TRBV24-1 to TRBJ1-5; perhaps TRBD1 as D (5 bases). Germline-derived CDR1 and CDR2 are KGHDR and SFDVKD. Trimming removed 4 bases from V and 4 bases from J, with 10 bases in between. This CDR3 has 14 residues. CDR3 in amino acids: CATSERDRNQPQHF. In DNA, the CDR3 is TGTGCCACCAGTGAAAGGGACCGAAATCAGCCCCAGCATTTT.

The chain recombines TRBV5-5 with TRBJ2-7; D is possibly TRBD2 (5 bases). The CDR3 loop spans 12 amino acids. Germline-derived CDR1 and CDR2 are SGHKS and YYEKEE (reference sequence). V was clipped by 2 bases and J by 6 bases, with 9 bases between them. Here the CDR3 DNA reads TGTGCCAGCAGCTTATTAGGGAGCGAGCAGTACTTC. This codes for CASSLLGSEQYF.

This clonotype has only a few counts. V usage is TRBV2 and J usage is TRBJ1-1; D is uncertain. Trimming shortened V by 2 bases and J by 6 bases, and 7 bases separated the two germline ends. Per the germline V gene, CDR1 is SNHLY and CDR2 is FYNNEI. This CDR3 region has 12 residues. The CDR3 region has the DNA TGTGCCAGCAGTGAACAGGTGGCTGAAGCTTTCTTT. This sequence encodes CASSEQVAEAFF.

The chain links TRBV5-1 to TRBJ1-1; no firm D call. V was clipped by 4 bases and J by 0 bases, with 13 bases between them. This CDR3 spans 15 amino acids. Germline V lookup: CDR1 SGHRS, CDR2 YFSETQ. In DNA form, the CDR3 reads TGCGCCAGCAGCAATTCTTTCGGGGTGAACACTGAAGCTTTCTTT. This translates into CASSNSFGVNTEAFF.

The chain links TRBV6-5 to TRBJ1-1; 8 bases map to TRBD1. Germline loops: CDR1 MNHEY, CDR2 SVGAGI. Trimming cost V 4 bases and J 8 bases; bases outside gene matches: 9. The CDR3 is 14 residues long. For the CDR3, the DNA is TGTGCCAGCAGTTTATTCCCGGGACAGGAAGAAGCTTTCTTT. Its protein is CASSLFPGQEEAFF.

This clonotype was recorded a few times. The gene calls are TRBV11-3 and TRBJ2-1; D remains unclear. Trimming cost V 2 bases and J 5 bases, with 13 bases left between them. This CDR3 comprises 15 residues. Germline V gene data show CDR1 as SGHNT and CDR2 as YENEEA. The CDR3, as DNA: TGTGCCAGCAGCTTAAGGCCAGACCAAAACAATGAGCAGTTCTTC. This encodes CASSLRPDQNNEQFF.